These T cell receptor beta chains were read from a single sample in a study of T cells in Graves' hyperthyroidism and ophthalmopathy. Via MiXCR, TCRdb re-called the multiplex PCR reads, giving one row per CDR3 protein. The sample carries fewer than 650,000 distinct CDR3 sequences, around 43% recorded once. Sequenced input: peripheral blood or thyroid tissue (not recorded which). All receptors come from an adult woman with Graves' disease, either hyperthyroidism or ophthalmopathy (not recorded which). CDR3s include the opening cysteine and the closing phenylalanine or tryptophan. The size of a clone is reported for some rows only, either as once, few or many, or as a class for expanded clones.

V gene: TRBV10-3; clone size: .; J gene: TRBJ1-2; CDR3 protein: CAISEGAPGVYGYTF
V gene: TRBV2; clone size: .; J gene: TRBJ1-2; CDR3 protein: CASSVKNSQIYGYTF
V gene: TRBV5-5; clone size: .; J gene: TRBJ2-3; CDR3 protein: CASSLVEPSGPRDTQYF
V gene: TRBV5-1; clone size: few; J gene: TRBJ2-7; CDR3 protein: CASSLDPDLYEQYF
V gene: TRBV29-1; clone size: many; J gene: TRBJ1-1; CDR3 protein: CSVDKGSGTEAFF
V gene: TRBV7-2; clone size: .; J gene: TRBJ2-2; CDR3 protein: CASSFLPGLADTGELFF
V gene: TRBV25-1; clone size: .; J gene: TRBJ1-2; CDR3 protein: CASRAGTSIYGYTF
V gene: TRBV2; clone size: .; J gene: TRBJ1-1; CDR3 protein: CASLRQGSYTEAFF
V gene: TRBV2; clone size: once; J gene: TRBJ2-6; CDR3 protein: CASIATGYSGANVLTF
V gene: TRBV12-3/TRBV12-4; clone size: .; J gene: TRBJ2-6; CDR3 protein: CASSHRELNVLTF
V gene: TRBV25-1; clone size: .; J gene: TRBJ1-4; CDR3 protein: CASMRVGIDGDEKLFF
V gene: TRBV5-1; clone size: .; J gene: TRBJ1-1; CDR3 protein: CASSLMWADSSTEAFF
V gene: TRBV20-1; clone size: many; J gene: TRBJ2-5; CDR3 protein: CSAMVFKYQETQYF
V gene: TRBV3-1; clone size: few; J gene: TRBJ2-7; CDR3 protein: CASSHGYGGTREEQYF
V gene: TRBV13; clone size: few; J gene: TRBJ2-7; CDR3 protein: CASSLRDRGGEQYF
V gene: TRBV29-1; clone size: many; J gene: TRBJ2-7; CDR3 protein: CSVVQGLYEQYF
V gene: TRBV7-9; clone size: many; J gene: TRBJ2-7; CDR3 protein: CASSSWDRNYEQYF
V gene: TRBV19; clone size: many; J gene: TRBJ2-7; CDR3 protein: CAAGDRGYEQYF
V gene: TRBV10-3; clone size: .; J gene: TRBJ1-5; CDR3 protein: CAIKGQAVAQHF
V gene: TRBV7-6; clone size: once; J gene: TRBJ1-1; CDR3 protein: CASSFRGRNTEAFF
V gene: TRBV11-1; clone size: many; J gene: TRBJ1-3; CDR3 protein: CASERGLSGNTIYF
V gene: TRBV7-9; clone size: .; J gene: TRBJ1-3; CDR3 protein: CASSLFGAGNTIYF
V gene: TRBV2; clone size: .; J gene: TRBJ2-2; CDR3 protein: CAGSGGGDTGELFF
V gene: TRBV12-3/TRBV12-4; clone size: .; J gene: TRBJ1-5; CDR3 protein: CASSPDRGSGNQPQHF